This TCR beta chain was obtained from a study of beta chain features in type 1 diabetes. Expressed TCRB transcripts were sequenced after all isolated RNA was converted to cDNA. TCRdb's table, derived via immunoSEQ multiplex PCR, lists solely in-frame clones and lacks some. The sample lists 350,000 to 450,000 clones, 14% occurring once. Germline CDR1 LNHDA, CDR2 SQIVND (reference sequence). The V end lost 7 bases, the J end lost 1 base, and 8 bases lay between the germline ends. CDR3 length: 14 amino acids. In this sample, this clone turned up a few times. Purity (above 98%) was reached by all sorted populations.

The chain combines TRBV19 with TRBJ2-6; D uncertain. This clonotype originated in a man aged 25 to 40 in good health. Sequencing was performed on naive CD4+ T cells from blood. The CDR3 DNA follows: TGTGCCAGTACATGGCAGTCTGGGGCCAACGTCCTGACTTTC. It specifies CASTWQSGANVLTF.